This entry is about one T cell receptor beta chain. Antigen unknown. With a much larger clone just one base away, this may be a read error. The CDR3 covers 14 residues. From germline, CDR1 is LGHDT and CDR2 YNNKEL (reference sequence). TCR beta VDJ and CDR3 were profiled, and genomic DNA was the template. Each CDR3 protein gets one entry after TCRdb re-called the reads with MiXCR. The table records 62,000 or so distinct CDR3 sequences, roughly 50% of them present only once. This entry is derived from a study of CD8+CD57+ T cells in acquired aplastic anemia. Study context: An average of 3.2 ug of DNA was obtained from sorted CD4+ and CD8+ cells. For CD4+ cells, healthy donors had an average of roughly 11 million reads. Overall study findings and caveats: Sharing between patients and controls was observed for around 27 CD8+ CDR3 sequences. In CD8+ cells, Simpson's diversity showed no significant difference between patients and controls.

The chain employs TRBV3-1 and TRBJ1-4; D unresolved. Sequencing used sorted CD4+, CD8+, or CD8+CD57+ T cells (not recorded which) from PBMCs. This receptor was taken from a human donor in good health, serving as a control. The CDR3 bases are TGTGCCAGCAGCTCCCGACACTATAATGAAGAACTGTTTTTT. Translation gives CASSSRHYNEELFF.